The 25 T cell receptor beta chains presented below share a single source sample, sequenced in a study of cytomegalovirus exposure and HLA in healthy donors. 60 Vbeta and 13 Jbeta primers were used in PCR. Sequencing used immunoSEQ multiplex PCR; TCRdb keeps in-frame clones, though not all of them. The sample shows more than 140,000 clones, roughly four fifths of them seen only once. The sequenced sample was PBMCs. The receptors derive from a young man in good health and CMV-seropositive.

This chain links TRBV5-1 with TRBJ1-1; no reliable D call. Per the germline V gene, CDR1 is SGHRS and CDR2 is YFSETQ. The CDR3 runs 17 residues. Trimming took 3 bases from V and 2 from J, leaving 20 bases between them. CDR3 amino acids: CASSSGDEGSPNTEAFF. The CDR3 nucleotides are TGCGCCAGCAGCTCTGGGGATGAGGGCAGCCCTAACACTGAAGCTTTCTTT.

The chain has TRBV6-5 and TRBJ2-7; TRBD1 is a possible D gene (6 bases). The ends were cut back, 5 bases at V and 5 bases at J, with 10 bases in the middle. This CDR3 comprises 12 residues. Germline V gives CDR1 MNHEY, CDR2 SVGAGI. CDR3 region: CASSNRVHEQYF. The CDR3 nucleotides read TGTGCCAGCAGTAACAGGGTCCACGAGCAGTACTTC.

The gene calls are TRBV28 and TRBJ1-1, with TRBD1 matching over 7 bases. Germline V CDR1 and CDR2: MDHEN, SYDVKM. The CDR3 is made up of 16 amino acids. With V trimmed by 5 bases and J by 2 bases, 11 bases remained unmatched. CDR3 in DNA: TGTGCCAGCAGTACCCCACTACAGGGGACCAACACTGAAGCTTTCTTT. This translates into CASSTPLQGTNTEAFF.

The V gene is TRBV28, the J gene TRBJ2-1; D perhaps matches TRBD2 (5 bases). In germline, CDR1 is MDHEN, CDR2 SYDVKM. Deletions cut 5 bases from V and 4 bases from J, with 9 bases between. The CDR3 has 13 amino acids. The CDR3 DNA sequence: TGTGCCAGCAGTATTAGGAGGTACAATGAGCAGTTCTTC. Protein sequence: CASSIRRYNEQFF.

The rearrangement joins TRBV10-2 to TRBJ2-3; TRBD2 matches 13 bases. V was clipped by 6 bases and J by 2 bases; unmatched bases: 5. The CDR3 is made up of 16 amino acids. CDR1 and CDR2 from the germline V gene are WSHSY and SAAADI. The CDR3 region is CASRTGLAGFTDTQYF. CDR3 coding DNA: TGCGCCAGCAGGACGGGACTAGCGGGGTTCACAGATACGCAGTATTTT.

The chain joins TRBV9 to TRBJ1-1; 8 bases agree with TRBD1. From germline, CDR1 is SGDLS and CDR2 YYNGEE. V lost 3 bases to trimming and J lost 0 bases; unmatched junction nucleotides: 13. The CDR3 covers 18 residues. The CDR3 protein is CASSAGGQALPLNTEAFF. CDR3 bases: TGTGCCAGCAGCGCTGGGGGACAGGCGCTCCCTCTGAACACTGAAGCTTTCTTT.

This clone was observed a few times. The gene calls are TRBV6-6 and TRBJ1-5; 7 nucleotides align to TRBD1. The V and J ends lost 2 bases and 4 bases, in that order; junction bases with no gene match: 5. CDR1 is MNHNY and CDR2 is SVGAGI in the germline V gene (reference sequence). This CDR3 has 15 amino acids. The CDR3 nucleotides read TGTGCCAGCAGTTACGGAGACAGGGAGAATCAGCCCCAGCATTTT. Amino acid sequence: CASSYGDRENQPQHF.

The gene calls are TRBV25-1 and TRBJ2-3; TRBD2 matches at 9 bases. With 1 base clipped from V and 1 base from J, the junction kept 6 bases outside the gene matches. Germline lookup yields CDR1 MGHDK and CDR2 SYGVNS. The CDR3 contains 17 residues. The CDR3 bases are TGTGCCAGCAGTGAATTTTCTAGGACTAGCGGCACAGATACGCAGTATTTT. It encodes CASSEFSRTSGTDTQYF.

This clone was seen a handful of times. CDR3 protein: CASSITGPNTGELFF. The CDR3 DNA follows: TGTGCCAGTAGTATAACAGGGCCCAACACCGGGGAGCTGTTTTTT. The chain recombines TRBV19 with TRBJ2-2; weak D call: TRBD1 (6 bases). The CDR3 has 15 amino acids. V dropped 2 bases and J dropped 2 bases, with 9 bases sitting between them. Looked up from germline, CDR1 is LNHDA and CDR2 is SQIVND (reference sequence).

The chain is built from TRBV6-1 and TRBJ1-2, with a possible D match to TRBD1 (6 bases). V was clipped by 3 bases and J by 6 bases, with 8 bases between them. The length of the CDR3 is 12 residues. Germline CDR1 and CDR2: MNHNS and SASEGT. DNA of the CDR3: TGTGCCAGCAGTGACAGGGGCCATGGCTACACCTTC. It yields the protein CASSDRGHGYTF.

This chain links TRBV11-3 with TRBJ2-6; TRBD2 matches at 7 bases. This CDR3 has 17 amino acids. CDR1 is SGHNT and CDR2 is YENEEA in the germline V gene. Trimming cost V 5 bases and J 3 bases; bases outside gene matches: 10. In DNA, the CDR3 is TGTGCCAGCAGCCCCATGGGAGGGGTGGATGGGGCCAACGTCCTGACTTTC. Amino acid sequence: CASSPMGGVDGANVLTF. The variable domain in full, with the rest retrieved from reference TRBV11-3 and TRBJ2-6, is EAGVVQSPRYKIIEKKQPVAFWCNPISGHNTLYWYLQNLGQGPELLIRYENEEAVDDSQLPKDRFSAERLKGVDSTLKIQPAELGDSAVYLCASSPMGGVDGANVLTFGAGSRLTVL.

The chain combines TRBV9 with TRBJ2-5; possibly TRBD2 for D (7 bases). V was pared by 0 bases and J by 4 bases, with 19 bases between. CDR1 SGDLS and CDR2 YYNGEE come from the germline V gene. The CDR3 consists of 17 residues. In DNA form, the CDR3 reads TGTGCCAGCAGCGTAGATGGAGCGGGACTCAGGGGAGAGACCCAGTACTTC. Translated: CASSVDGAGLRGETQYF.

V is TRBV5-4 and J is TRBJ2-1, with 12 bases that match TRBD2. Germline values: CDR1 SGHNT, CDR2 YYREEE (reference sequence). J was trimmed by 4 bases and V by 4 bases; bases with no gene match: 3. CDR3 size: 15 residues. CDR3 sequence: CASSPTSGRYNEQFF. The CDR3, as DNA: TGTGCCAGCAGCCCGACTAGCGGGAGATACAATGAGCAGTTCTTC.

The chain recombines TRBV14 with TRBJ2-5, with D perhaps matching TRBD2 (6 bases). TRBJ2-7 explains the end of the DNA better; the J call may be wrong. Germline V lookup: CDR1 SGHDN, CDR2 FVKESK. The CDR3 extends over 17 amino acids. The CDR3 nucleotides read TGTGCCAGCAGCCATACTTTCTACGGGGGAGGCGGCCACGAGCAGTACTTC. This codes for CASSHTFYGGGGHEQYF.

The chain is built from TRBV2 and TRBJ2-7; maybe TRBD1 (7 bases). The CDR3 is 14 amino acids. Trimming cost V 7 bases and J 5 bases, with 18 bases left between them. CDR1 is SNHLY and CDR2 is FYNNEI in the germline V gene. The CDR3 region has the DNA TGTGCCAGCATCAGTCCCAGGGGGAGGAACGAGCAGTACTTC. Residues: CASISPRGRNEQYF.

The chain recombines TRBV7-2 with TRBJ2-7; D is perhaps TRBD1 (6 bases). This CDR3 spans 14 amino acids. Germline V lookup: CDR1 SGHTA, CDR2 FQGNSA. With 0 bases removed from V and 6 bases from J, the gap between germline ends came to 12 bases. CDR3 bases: TGTGCCAGCAGCTTAGCGGGGGCCCAGGGCGAGCAGTACTTC. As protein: CASSLAGAQGEQYF.

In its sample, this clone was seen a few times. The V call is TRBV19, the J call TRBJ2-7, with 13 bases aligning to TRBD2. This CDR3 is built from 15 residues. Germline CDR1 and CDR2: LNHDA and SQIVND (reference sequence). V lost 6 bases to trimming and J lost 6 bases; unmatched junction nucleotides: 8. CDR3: CASSATSGRASEQYF. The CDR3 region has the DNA TGTGCCAGTAGCGCAACTAGCGGGAGGGCAAGCGAGCAGTACTTC. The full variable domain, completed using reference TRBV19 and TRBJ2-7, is DGGITQSPKYLFRKEGQNVTLSCEQNLNHDAMYWYRQDPGQGLRLIYYSQIVNDFQKGDIAEGYSVSREKKESFPLTVTSAQKNPTAFYLCASSATSGRASEQYFGPGTRLTVT.

The CDR3 spells CASSSRTSRVFGPYEQYF. The DNA for the CDR3 is TGTGCCAGCAGTTCCAGGACTAGCAGGGTTTTCGGGCCCTACGAGCAGTACTTC. This rearrangement joins TRBV27 to TRBJ2-7, with 8 bases that match TRBD2. There are 18 residues in the CDR3. CDR1 is MNHEY and CDR2 is SMNVEV in the germline V gene (reference sequence). V lost 4 bases to trimming and J lost 2 bases; unmatched junction nucleotides: 16.

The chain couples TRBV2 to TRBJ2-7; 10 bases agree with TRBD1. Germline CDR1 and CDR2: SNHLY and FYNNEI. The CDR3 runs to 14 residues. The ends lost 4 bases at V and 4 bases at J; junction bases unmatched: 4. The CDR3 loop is CASSGRDRGYEQYF. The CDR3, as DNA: TGTGCCAGCAGTGGCCGGGACAGGGGTTACGAGCAGTACTTC.

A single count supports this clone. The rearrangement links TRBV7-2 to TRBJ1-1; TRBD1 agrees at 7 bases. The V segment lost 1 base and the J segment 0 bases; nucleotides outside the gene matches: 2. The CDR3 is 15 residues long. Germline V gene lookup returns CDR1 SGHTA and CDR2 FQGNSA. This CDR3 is CASSLVQGVNTEAFF. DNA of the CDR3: TGTGCCAGCAGCTTAGTCCAGGGGGTGAACACTGAAGCTTTCTTT.

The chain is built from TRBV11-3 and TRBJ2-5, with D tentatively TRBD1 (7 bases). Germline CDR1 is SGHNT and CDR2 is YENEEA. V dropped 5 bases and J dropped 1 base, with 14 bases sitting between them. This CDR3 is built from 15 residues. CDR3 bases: TGTGCCAGCAGCCACGGAGGGGGCACCCAAGAGACCCAGTACTTC. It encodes CASSHGGGTQETQYF.

As DNA, the CDR3 is TGTGCCAGCTCCCCTGAGTTGTTAGGGACAGGAGTCTATGGCTACACCTTC. Amino acids: CASSPELLGTGVYGYTF. The chain recombines TRBV19 with TRBJ1-2; 8 bases are shared with TRBD1. The CDR3 runs 17 residues. Germline V gene sequence: CDR1 LNHDA, CDR2 SQIVND (reference sequence). V shed 9 bases and J 4 bases; nucleotides not matched to a gene: 19.

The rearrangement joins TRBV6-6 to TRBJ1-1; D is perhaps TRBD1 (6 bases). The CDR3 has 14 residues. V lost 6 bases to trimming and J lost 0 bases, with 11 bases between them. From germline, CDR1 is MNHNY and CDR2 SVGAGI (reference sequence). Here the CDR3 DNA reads TGTGCCAGCAGCCCAAGGGGGATGAACACTGAAGCTTTCTTT. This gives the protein CASSPRGMNTEAFF.

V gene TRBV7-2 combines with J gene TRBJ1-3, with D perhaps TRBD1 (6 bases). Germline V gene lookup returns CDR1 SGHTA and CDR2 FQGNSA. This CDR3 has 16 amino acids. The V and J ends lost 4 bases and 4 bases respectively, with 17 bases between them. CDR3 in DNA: TGTGCCAGCAGCTCTCAGATAGGACAGTGGGGAAACACCATATATTTT. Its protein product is CASSSQIGQWGNTIYF. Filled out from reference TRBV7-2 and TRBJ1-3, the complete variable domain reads GAGVSQSPSNKVTEKGKDVELRCDPISGHTALYWYRQSLGQGLEFLIYFQGNSAPDKSGLPSDRFSAERTGGSVSTLTIQRTQQEDSAVYLCASSSQIGQWGNTIYFGEGSWLTVV.

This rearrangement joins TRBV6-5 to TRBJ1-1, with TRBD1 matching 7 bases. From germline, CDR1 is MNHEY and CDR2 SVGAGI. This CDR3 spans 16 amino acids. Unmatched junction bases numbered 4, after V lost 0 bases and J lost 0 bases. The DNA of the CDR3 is TGTGCCAGCAGTTACTCGGGACAGAGATTGAACACTGAAGCTTTCTTT. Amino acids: CASSYSGQRLNTEAFF.